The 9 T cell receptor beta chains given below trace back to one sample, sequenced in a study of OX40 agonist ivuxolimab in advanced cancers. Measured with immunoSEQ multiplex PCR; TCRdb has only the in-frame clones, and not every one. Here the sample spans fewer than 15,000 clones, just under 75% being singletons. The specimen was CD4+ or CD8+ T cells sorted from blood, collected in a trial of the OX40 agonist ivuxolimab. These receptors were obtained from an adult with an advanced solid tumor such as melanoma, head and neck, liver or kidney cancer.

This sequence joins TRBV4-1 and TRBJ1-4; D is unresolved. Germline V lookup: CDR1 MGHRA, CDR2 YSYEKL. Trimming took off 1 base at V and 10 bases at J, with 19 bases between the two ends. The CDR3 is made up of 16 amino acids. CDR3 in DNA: TGCGCCAGCAGCCAAGCTCAGCCCGGGCCTTTAGGAAAACTGTTTTTT. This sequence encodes CASSQAQPGPLGKLFF.

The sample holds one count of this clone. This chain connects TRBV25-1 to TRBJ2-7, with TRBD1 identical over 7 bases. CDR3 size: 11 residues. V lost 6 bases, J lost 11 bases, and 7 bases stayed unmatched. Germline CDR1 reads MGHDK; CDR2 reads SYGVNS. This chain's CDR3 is CASSIGTEEYF. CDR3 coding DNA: TGTGCCAGCAGCATCGGGACAGAGGAGTACTTC.

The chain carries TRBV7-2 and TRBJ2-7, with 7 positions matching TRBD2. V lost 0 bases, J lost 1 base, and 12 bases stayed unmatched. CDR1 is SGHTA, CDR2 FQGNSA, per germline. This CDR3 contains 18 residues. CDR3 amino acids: CASSLALAGEFMSYEQYF. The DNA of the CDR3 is TGTGCCAGCAGCTTAGCCCTTGCGGGAGAATTTATGTCCTACGAGCAGTACTTC.

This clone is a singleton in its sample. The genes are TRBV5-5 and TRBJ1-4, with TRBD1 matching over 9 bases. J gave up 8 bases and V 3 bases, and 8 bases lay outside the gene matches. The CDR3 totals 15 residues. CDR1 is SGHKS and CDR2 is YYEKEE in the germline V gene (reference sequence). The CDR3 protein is CASSYTGTGYEKLFF. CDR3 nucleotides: TGTGCCAGCAGCTACACCGGGACAGGGTACGAAAAACTGTTTTTT.

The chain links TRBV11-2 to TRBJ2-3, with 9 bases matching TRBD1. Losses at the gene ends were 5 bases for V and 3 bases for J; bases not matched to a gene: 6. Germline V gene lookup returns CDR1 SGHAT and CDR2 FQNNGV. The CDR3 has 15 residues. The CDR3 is CASSPGTGRTDTQYF. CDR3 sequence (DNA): TGTGCCAGCAGCCCTGGGACAGGGAGGACAGATACGCAGTATTTT.

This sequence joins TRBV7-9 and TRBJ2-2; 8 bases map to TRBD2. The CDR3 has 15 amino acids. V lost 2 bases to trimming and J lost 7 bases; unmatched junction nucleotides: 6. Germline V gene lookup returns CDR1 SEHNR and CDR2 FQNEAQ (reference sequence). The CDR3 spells CASSLSAGDGGELFF. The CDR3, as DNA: TGTGCCAGCAGCTTATCAGCGGGAGATGGCGGGGAGCTGTTTTTT. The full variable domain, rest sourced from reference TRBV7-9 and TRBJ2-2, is DTGVSQNPRHKITKRGQNVTFRCDPISEHNRLYWYRQTLGQGPEFLTYFQNEAQLEKSRLLSDRFSAERPKGSFSTLEIQRTEQGDSAMYLCASSLSAGDGGELFFGEGSRLTVL.

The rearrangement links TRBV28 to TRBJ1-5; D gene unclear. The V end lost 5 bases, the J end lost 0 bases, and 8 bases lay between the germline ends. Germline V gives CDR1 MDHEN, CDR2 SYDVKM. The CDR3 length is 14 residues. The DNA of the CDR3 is TGTGCCAGCAGTCCAACACTTAGCAATCAGCCCCAGCATTTT. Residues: CASSPTLSNQPQHF. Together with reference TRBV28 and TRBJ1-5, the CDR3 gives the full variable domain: DVKVTQSSRYLVKRTGEKVFLECVQDMDHENMFWYRQDPGLGLRLIYFSYDVKMKEKGDIPEGYSVSREKKERFSLILESASTNQTSMYLCASSPTLSNQPQHFGDGTRLSIL.

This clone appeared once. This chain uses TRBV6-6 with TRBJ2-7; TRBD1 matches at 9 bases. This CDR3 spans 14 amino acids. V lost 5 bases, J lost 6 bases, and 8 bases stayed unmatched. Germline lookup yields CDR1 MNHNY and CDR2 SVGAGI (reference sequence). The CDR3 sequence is CASSRGQGVAEQYF. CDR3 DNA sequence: TGTGCCAGCAGTCGGGGACAGGGAGTAGCCGAGCAGTACTTC.

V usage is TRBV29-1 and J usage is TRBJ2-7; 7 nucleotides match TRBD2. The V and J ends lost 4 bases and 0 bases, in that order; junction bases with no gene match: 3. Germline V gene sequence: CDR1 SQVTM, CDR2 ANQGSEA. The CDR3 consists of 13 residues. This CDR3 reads CSVGGGSSYEQYF. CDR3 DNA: TGCAGCGTTGGGGGAGGGAGCTCCTACGAGCAGTACTTC.